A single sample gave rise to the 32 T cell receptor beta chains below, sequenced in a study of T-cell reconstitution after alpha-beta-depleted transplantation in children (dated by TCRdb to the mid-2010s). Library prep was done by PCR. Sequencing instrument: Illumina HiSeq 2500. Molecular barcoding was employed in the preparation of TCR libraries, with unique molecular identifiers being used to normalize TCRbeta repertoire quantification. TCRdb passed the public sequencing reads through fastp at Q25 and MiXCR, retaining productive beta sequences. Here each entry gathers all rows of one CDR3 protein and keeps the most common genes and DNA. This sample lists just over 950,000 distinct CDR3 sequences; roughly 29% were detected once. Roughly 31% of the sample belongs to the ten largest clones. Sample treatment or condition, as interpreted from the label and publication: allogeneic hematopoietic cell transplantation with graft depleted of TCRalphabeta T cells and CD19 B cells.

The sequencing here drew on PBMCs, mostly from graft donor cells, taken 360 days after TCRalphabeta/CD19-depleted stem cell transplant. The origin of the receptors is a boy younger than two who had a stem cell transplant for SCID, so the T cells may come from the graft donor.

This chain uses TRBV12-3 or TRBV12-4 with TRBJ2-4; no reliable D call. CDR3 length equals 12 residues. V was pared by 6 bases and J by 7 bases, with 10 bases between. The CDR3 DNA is TGTGCCAGCAGCCCCACGTACAACATTCAGTACTTC. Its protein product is CASSPTYNIQYF.

This CDR3 is CASSEENRGYEQFF. The CDR3 DNA reads as TGTGCCAGCAGTGAAGAAAACAGGGGCTATGAGCAGTTCTTC. The chain links TRBV25-1 to TRBJ2-1, with 7 bases identical to TRBD1. The junction had 6 bases not matched to a gene; V was cut back by 2 bases and J by 8 bases. Germline CDR1 MGHDK, CDR2 SYGVNS. This CDR3 is built from 14 residues.

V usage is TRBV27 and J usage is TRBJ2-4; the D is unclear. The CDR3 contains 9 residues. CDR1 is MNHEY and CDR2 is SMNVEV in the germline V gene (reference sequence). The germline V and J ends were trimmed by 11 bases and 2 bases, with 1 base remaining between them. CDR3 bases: TGTGCCCCCAAAAACATTCAGTACTTC. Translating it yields CAPKNIQYF.

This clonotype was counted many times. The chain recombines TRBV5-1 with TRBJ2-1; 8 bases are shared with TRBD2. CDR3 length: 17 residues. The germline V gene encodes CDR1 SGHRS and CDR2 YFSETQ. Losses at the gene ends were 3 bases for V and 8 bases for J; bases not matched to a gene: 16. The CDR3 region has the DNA TGCGCCAGCAGCTCCTCCTTCGGACTAGCTGGGTCCCATGAGCAGTTCTTC. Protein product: CASSSSFGLAGSHEQFF.

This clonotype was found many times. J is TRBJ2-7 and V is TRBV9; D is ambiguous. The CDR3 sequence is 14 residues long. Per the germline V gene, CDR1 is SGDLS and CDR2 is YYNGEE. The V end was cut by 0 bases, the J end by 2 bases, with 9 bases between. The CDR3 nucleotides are TGTGCCAGCAGCGTAGGTGGCGAGACCTACGAGCAGTACTTC. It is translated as CASSVGGETYEQYF.

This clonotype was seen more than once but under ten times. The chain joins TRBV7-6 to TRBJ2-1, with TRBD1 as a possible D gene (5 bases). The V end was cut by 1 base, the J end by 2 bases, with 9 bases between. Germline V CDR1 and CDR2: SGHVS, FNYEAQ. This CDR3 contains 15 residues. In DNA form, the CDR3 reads TGTGCCAGCAGCTTAGAGGGGCCCCCCTACAATGAGCAGTTCTTC. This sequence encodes CASSLEGPPYNEQFF.

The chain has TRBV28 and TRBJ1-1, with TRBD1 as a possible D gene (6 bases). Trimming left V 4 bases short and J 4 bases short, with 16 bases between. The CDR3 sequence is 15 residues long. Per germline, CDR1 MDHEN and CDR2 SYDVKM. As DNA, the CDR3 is TGTGCCAGCAGTTCCCGACAGGTCCGGAGCACTGAAGCTTTCTTT. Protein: CASSSRQVRSTEAFF.

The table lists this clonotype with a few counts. The CDR3 DNA follows: TGTGCCAGCAGTGGGCGGATTGGGAGAGAGACCCAGTACTTC. Its protein is CASSGRIGRETQYF. The chain couples TRBV2 to TRBJ2-5; weak D call: TRBD2 (5 bases). V lost 4 bases and J 4 bases, leaving 13 bases between the germline ends. The CDR3 has 14 residues. CDR1 and CDR2 from the germline V gene are SNHLY and FYNNEI.

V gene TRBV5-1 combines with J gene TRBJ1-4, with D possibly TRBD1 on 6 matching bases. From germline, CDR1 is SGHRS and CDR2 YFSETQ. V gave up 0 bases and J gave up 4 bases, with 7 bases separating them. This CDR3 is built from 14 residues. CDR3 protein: CASSLGGRNEKLFF. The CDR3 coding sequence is TGCGCCAGCAGCTTGGGGGGGCGTAATGAAAAACTGTTTTTT. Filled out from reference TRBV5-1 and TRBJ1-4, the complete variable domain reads KAGVTQTPRYLIKTRGQQVTLSCSPISGHRSVSWYQQTPGQGLQFLFEYFSETQRNKGNFPGRFSGRQFSNSRSEMNVSTLELGDSALYLCASSLGGRNEKLFFGSGTQLSVL.

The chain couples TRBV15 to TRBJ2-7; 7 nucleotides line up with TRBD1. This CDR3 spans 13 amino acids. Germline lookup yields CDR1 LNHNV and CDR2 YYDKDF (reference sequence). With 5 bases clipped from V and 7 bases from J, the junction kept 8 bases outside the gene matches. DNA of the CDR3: TGTGCCACCAGCCAAGACAGGGTCGGGGAGCAGTACTTC. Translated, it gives CATSQDRVGEQYF.

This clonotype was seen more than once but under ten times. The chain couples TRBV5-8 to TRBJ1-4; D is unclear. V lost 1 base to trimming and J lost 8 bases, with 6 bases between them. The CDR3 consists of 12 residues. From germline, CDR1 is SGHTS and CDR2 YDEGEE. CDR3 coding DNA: TGTGCCAGCAGCTTGACTCGGGAAAAACTGTTTTTT. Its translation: CASSLTREKLFF.

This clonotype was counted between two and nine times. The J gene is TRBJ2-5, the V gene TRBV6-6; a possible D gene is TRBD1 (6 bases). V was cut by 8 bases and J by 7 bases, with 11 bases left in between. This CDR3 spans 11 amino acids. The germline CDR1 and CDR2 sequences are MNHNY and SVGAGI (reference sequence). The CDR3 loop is CASGPDRTQYF. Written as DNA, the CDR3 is TGTGCCAGCGGGCCGGACAGGACCCAGTACTTC.

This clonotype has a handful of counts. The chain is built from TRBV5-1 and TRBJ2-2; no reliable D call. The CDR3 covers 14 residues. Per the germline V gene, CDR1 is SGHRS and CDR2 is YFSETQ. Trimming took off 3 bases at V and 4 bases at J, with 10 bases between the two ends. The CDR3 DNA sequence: TGCGCCAGCAGCTCCGGACCCGGCACCGGGGAGCTGTTTTTT. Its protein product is CASSSGPGTGELFF. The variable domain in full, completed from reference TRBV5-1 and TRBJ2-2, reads KAGVTQTPRYLIKTRGQQVTLSCSPISGHRSVSWYQQTPGQGLQFLFEYFSETQRNKGNFPGRFSGRQFSNSRSEMNVSTLELGDSALYLCASSSGPGTGELFFGEGSRLTVL.

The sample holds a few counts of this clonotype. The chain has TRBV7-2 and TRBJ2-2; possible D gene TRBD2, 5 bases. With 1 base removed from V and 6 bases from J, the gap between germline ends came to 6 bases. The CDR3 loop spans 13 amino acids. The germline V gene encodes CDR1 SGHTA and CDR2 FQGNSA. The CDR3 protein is CASSLVAPGELFF. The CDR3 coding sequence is TGTGCCAGCAGCTTAGTAGCGCCCGGGGAGCTGTTTTTT.

CDR3 nucleotides: TGTGCCAGCAGCTTCGACAGGGGGCTTTACGAGCAGTACTTC. Translation gives CASSFDRGLYEQYF. This sequence joins TRBV12-3 or TRBV12-4 and TRBJ2-7; 10 bases map to TRBD1. The V gene end was trimmed by 6 bases and the J gene end by 4 bases; junction bases not matched to a gene: 6. CDR3 length equals 14 residues.

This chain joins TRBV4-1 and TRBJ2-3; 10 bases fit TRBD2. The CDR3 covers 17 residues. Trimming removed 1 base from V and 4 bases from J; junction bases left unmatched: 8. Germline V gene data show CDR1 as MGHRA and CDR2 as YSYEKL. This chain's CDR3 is CASSQVTGTSAADTQYF. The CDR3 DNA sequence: TGCGCCAGCAGCCAAGTCACCGGGACTAGCGCGGCAGATACGCAGTATTTT.

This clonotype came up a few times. The CDR3 sequence: CASSLAAEGTYEQYF. In nucleotides, the CDR3 is TGCGCCAGCAGCTTGGCGGCAGAGGGGACCTACGAGCAGTACTTC. The rearrangement uses TRBV5-1 and TRBJ2-7, with D perhaps given as TRBD1 or TRBD2 (5 bases each). Germline loops: CDR1 SGHRS, CDR2 YFSETQ. V was shortened by 0 bases and J by 2 bases, with 12 bases between the two germline ends. The CDR3 runs to 15 residues.

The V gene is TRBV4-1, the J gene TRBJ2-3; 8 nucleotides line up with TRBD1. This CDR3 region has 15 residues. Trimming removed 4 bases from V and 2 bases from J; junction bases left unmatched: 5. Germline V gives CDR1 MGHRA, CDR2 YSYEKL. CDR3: CASSLQGGYTDTQYF. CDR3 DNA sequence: TGCGCCAGCAGCCTACAGGGGGGCTACACAGATACGCAGTATTTT.

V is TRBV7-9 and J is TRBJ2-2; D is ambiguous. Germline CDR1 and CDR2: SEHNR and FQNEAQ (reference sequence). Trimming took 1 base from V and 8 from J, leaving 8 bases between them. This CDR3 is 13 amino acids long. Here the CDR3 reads CASSLDRRGELFF. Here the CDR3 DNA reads TGTGCCAGCAGCTTAGATAGAAGAGGGGAGCTGTTTTTT.

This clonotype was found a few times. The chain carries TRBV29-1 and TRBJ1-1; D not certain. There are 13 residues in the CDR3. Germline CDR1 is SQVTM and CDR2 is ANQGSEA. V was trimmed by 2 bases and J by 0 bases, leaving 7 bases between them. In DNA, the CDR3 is TGCAGCGTTGAAACAAAATTGAACACTGAAGCTTTCTTT. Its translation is CSVETKLNTEAFF.

Here the CDR3 reads CASRDIARGHTGTGELFF. In nucleotides, the CDR3 is TGTGCCAGCAGGGATATAGCCAGGGGACACACGGGGACCGGGGAGCTGTTTTTT. The V and J genes are TRBV12-3 or TRBV12-4 and TRBJ2-2; the D gene is possibly TRBD1 (6 bases). CDR3 size: 18 residues. V lost 6 bases and J 5 bases, leaving 25 bases between the germline ends.

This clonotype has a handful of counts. CDR3 coding DNA: TGTGCCACCAGCAGAGCAGGGGGCTATCAGCCCCAGCATTTT. Residues: CATSRAGGYQPQHF. The rearrangement links TRBV15 to TRBJ1-5; 8 bases align to TRBD1. With 1 base clipped from V and 5 bases from J, the junction kept 1 base outside the gene matches. Germline V gene data show CDR1 as LNHNV and CDR2 as YYDKDF (reference sequence). This CDR3 contains 14 residues.

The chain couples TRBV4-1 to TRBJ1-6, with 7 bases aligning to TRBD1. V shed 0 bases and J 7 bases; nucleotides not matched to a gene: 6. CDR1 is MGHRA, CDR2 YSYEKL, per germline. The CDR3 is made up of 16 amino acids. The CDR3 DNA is TGCGCCAGCAGCCAAGACGGCGTCAGGGGGAATTCACCCCTCCACTTT. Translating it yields CASSQDGVRGNSPLHF.

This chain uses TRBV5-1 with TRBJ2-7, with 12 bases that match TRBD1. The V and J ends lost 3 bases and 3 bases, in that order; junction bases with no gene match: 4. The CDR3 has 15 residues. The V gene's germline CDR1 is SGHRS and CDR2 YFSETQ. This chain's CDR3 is CASSYGDRGLYEQYF. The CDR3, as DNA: TGCGCCAGCAGCTACGGGGACAGGGGGCTCTACGAGCAGTACTTC.

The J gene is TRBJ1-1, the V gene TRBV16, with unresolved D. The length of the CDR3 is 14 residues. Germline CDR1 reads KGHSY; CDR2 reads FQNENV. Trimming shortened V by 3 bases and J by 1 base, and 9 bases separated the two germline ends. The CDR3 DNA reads TGTGCCAGCAGCCATATGGACCGGAACACTGAAGCTTTCTTT. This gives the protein CASSHMDRNTEAFF.

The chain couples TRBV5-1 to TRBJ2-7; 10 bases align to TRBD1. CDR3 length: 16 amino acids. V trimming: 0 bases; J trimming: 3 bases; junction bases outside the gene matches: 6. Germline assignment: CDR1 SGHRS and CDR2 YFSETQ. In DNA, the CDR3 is TGCGCCAGCAGCTTGGCTTTAGGGACAGGGGTCTACGAGCAGTACTTC. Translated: CASSLALGTGVYEQYF.

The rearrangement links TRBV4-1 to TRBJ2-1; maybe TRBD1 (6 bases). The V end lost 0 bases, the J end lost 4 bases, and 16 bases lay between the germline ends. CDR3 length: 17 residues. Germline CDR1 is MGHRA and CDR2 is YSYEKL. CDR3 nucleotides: TGCGCCAGCAGCCAAGAGGCGACAGGAGAATATTACAATGAGCAGTTCTTC. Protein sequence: CASSQEATGEYYNEQFF.

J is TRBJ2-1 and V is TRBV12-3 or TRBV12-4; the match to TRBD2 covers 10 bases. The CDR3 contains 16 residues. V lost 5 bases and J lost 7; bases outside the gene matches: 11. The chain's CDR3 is CASSRSGGSPRNEQFF. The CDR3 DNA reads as TGTGCCAGCAGTCGTAGCGGGGGGTCCCCCAGGAATGAGCAGTTCTTC.

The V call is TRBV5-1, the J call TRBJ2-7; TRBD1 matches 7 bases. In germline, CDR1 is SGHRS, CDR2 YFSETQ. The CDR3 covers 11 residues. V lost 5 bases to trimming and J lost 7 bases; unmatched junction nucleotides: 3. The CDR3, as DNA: TGCGCCAGCAGAATGACAGGGGAGCAGTACTTC. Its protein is CASRMTGEQYF.

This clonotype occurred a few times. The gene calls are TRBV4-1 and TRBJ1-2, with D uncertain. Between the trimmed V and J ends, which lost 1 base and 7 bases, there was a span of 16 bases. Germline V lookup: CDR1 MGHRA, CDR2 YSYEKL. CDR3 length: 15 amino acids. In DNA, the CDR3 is TGCGCCAGCAGCCAAGCAGCGGGCGATATACTTGGCTACACCTTC. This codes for CASSQAAGDILGYTF.

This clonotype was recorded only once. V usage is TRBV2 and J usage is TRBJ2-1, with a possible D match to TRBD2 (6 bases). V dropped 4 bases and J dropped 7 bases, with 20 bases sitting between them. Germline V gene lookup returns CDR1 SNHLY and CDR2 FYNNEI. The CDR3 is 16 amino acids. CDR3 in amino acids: CASSAAAGPPNNEQFF. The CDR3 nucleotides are TGTGCCAGCAGTGCAGCGGCGGGGCCACCAAATAATGAGCAGTTCTTC.

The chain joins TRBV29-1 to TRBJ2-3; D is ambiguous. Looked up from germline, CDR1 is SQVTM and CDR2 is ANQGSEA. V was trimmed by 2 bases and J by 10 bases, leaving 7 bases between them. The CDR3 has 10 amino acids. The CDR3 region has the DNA TGCAGCGTTGAAAGTAGGGCGCAGTATTTT. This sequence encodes CSVESRAQYF.